These 6 T cell receptor beta chains came from one sample sequenced in a study of T-cell memory formation after mild COVID-19. TCRdb recomputed calls from the 5' RACE reads with MiXCR, one row per CDR3 protein. The data show approximately 46,000 distinct CDR3 sequences, with around 12% seen just once and about 25% held by the top ten. The sample consisted of PBMCs or a T cell subset sorted from them (not recorded which). These receptors originate from a man between 18 and 29 years old who had mild COVID-19 (a few samples of this study predate the infection). Cell type and time point are not known.

This clonotype was seen repeatedly, ten times or more. This sequence joins TRBV5-1 and TRBJ2-7; the D is unclear. Germline CDR1 and CDR2: SGHRS and YFSETQ. The CDR3 is 16 amino acids. V gave up 0 bases and J gave up 3 bases, with 16 bases separating them. Here the CDR3 reads CASSLELRSTGYEQYF. Here the CDR3 DNA reads TGCGCCAGCAGCTTGGAGTTAAGGTCCACCGGCTACGAGCAGTACTTC.

The V call is TRBV6-1, the J call TRBJ2-7; 10 bases line up with TRBD1. Germline values: CDR1 MNHNS, CDR2 SASEGT. This CDR3 is 15 amino acids long. Trimming took 1 base from V and 2 from J; bases not matched to a gene: 2. As DNA, the CDR3 is TGTGCCAGCAGTGAAGATGGGACAGGGGCCTACGAGCAGTACTTC. This encodes CASSEDGTGAYEQYF.

This clonotype turned up a few times. The rearrangement joins TRBV2 to TRBJ1-5; 9 bases agree with TRBD1. The junction had 6 bases not matched to a gene; V was cut back by 10 bases and J by 5 bases. This CDR3 has 13 amino acids. Germline values: CDR1 SNHLY, CDR2 FYNNEI. In DNA form, the CDR3 reads TGTGCCACCCAGGGACAGGGTTATCAGCCCCAGCATTTT. Its translation: CATQGQGYQPQHF.

In its sample, this clonotype ranks as medium-sized (0.01 to 0.1%). This sequence joins TRBV4-1 and TRBJ1-1, with no clear D. Looked up from germline, CDR1 is MGHRA and CDR2 is YSYEKL. Trimming removed 2 bases from V and 5 bases from J, with 9 bases in between. The CDR3 is 13 residues long. The chain's CDR3 is CASSQREVTEAFF. CDR3 DNA sequence: TGCGCCAGCAGCCAACGGGAAGTTACTGAAGCTTTCTTT.

This clonotype appeared a few times. This CDR3 is CASSQAGDTQYF. CDR3 bases: TGCGCCAGCAGCCAAGCGGGAGATACGCAGTATTTT. V gene TRBV4-1 combines with J gene TRBJ2-3, with D hard to call. The CDR3 contains 12 residues. Germline CDR1 MGHRA, CDR2 YSYEKL. Trimming took off 1 base at V and 5 bases at J, with 4 bases between the two ends.

This clonotype was observed many times. The genes are TRBV13 and TRBJ2-7, with D perhaps given as TRBD1 or TRBD2 (5 bases each). V lost 5 bases, J lost 2 bases, and 13 bases lay in between. Germline CDR1 PRHDT, CDR2 FYEKMQ (reference sequence). CDR3 length: 14 residues. The DNA for the CDR3 is TGTGCCAGCAGCCGGGGACGGCCCGCCTACGAGCAGTACGTC. Protein product: CASSRGRPAYEQYV.